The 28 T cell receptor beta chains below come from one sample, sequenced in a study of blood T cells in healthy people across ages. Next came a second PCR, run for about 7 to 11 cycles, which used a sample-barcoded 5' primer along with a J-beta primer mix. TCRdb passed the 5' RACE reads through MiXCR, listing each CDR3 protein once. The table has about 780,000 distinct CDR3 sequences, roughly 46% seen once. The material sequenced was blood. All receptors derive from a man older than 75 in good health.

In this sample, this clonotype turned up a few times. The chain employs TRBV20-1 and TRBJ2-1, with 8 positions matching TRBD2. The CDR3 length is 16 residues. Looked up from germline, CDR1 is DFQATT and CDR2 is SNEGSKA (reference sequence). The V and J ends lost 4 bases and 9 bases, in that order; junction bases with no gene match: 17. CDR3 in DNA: TGCAGTGCTAAACCGGGACTAGGGGGTACGAGGAGTGAGCAGTTCTTC. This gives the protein CSAKPGLGGTRSEQFF.

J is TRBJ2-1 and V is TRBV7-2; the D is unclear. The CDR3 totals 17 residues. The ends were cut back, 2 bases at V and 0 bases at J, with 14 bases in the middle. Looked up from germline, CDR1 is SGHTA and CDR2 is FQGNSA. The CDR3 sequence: CASSLHPSGASYNEQFF. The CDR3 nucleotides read TGTGCCAGCAGCTTACACCCCTCGGGCGCCTCCTACAATGAGCAGTTCTTC.

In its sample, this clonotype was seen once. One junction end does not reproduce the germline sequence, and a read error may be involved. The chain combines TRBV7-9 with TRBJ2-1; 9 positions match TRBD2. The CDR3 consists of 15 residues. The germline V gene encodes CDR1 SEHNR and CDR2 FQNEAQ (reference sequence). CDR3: CANSSEGLALREQFF. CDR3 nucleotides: TGTGCCAACAGCTCAGAGGGACTAGCCCTGCGTGAGCAGTTCTTC.

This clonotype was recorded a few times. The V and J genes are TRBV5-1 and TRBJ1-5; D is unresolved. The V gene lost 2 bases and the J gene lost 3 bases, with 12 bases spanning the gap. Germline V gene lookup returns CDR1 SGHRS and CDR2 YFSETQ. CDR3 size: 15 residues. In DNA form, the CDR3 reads TGCGCCAGCAGCTTTAACGGAGATCCCAATCAGCCCCAGCATTTT. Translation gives CASSFNGDPNQPQHF.

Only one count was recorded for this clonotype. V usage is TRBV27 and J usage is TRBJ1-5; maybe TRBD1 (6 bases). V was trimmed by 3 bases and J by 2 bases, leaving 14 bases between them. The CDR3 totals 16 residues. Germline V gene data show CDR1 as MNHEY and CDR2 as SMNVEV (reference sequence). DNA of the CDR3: TGTGCCAGCAGTTTTTCCGGGACAAGGGGCAATCAGCCCCAGCATTTT. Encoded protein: CASSFSGTRGNQPQHF.

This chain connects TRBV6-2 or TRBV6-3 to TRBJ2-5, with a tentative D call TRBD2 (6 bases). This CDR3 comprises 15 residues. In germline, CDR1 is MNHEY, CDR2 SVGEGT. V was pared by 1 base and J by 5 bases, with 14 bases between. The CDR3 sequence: CASSYYAGGRETQYF. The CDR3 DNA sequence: TGTGCCAGCAGTTACTACGCCGGGGGTCGGGAGACCCAGTACTTC.

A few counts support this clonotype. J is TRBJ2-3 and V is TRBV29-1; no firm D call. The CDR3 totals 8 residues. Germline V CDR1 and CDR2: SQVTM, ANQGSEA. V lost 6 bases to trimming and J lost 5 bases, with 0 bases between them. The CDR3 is CSVDTQYF. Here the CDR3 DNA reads TGCAGCGTAGATACGCAGTATTTT.

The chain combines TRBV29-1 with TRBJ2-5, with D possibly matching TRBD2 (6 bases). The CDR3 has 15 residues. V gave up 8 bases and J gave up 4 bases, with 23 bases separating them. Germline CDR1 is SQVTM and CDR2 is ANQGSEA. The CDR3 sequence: CSLSPLTRGGETQYF. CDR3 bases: TGCAGCCTTTCCCCCCTAACACGGGGAGGAGAGACCCAGTACTTC.

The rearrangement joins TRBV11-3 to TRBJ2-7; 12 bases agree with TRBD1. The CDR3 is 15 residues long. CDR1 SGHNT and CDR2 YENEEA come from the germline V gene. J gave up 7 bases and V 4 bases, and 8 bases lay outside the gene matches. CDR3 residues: CASSSRDRGREEQYF. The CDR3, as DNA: TGTGCCAGCAGCTCCCGGGACAGGGGGCGGGAGGAGCAGTACTTC.

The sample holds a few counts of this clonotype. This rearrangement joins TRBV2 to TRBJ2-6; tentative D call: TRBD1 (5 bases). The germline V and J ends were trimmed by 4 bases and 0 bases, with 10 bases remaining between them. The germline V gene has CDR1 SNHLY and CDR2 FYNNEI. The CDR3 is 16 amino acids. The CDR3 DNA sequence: TGTGCCAGCAGTGGCTACGACAGCTCTGGGGCCAACGTCCTGACTTTC. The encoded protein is CASSGYDSSGANVLTF.

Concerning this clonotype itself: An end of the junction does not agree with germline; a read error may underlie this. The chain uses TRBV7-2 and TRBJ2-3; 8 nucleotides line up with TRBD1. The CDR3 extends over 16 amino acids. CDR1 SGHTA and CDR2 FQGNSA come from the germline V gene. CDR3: CVSSSLTGGITDTQYF. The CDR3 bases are TGTGTCAGCAGCTCCCTCACAGGGGGAATCACAGATACGCAGTATTTT.

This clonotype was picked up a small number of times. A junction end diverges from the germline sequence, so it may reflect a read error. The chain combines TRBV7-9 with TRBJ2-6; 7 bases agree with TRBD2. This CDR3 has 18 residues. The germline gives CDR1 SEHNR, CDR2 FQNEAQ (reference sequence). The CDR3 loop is CASSFWGGTLSEANVLTF. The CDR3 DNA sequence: TGTGCCAGCAGCTTTTGGGGGGGAACTCTGTCTGAGGCCAACGTCCTGACTTTC.

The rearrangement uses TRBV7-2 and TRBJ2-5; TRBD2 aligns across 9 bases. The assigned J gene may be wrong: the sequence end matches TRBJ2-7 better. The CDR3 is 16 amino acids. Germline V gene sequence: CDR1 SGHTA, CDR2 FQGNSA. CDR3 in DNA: TGTGCCAGCAGCTCCGGAGTGAGCGGGAGGTCGCACGAGCAGTACTTC. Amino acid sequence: CASSSGVSGRSHEQYF.

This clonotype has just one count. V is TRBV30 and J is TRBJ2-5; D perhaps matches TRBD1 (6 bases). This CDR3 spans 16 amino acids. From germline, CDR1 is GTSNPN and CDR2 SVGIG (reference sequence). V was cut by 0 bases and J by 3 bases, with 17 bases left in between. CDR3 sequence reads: CAWSVQGTPGEETQYF. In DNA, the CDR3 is TGTGCCTGGAGTGTACAAGGGACACCCGGGGAAGAGACCCAGTACTTC. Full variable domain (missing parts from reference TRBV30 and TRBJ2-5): SQTIHQWPATLVQPVGSPLSLECTVEGTSNPNLYWYRQAAGRGLQLLFYSVGIGQISSEVPQNLSASRPQDRQFILSSKKLLLSDSGFYLCAWSVQGTPGEETQYFGPGTRLLVL.

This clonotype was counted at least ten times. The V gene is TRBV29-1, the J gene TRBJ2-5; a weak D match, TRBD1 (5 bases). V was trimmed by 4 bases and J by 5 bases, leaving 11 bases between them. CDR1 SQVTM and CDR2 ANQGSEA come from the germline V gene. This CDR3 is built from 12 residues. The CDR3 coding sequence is TGCAGCGTTGTAGGGGCCGGGGAGACCCAGTACTTC. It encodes CSVVGAGETQYF.

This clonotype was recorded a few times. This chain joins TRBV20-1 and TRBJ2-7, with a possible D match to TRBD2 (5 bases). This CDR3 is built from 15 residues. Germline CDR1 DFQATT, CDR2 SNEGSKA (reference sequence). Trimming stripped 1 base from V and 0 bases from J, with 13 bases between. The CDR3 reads CSARGGLAASYEQYF. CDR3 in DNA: TGCAGTGCTAGAGGAGGCCTAGCAGCCTCCTACGAGCAGTACTTC.

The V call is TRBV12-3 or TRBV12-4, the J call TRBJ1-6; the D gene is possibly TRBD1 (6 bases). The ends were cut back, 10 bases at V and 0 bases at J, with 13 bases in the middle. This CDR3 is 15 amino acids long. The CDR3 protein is CATGQSSSYNSPLHF. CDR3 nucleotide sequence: TGTGCCACCGGACAGTCGAGCTCCTATAATTCACCCCTCCACTTT.

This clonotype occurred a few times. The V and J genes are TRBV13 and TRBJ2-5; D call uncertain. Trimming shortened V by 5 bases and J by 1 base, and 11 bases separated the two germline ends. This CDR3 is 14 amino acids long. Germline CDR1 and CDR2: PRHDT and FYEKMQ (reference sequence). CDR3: CASSPRLGQETQYF. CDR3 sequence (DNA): TGTGCCAGCAGCCCCCGGCTAGGCCAAGAGACCCAGTACTTC.

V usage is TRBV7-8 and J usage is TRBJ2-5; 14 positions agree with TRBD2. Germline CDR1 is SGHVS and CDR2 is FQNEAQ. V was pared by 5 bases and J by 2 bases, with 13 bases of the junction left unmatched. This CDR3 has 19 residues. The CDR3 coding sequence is TGTGCCAGCAGCCACGGGACTAGCGGGAGTTGGGAGCTGCAAGAGACCCAGTACTTC. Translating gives CASSHGTSGSWELQETQYF.

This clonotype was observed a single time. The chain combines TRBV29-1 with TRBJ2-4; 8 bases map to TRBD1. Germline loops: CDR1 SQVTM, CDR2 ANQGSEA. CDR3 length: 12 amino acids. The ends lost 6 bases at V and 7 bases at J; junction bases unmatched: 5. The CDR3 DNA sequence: TGCAGCGTCGCCCGACAGGGGAACATTCAGTACTTC. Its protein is CSVARQGNIQYF.

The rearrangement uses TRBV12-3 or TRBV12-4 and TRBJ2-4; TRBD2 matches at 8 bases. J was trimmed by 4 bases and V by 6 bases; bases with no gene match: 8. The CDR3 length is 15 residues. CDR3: CASRVAGSTKNIQYF. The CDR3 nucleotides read TGTGCCAGCAGGGTAGCGGGATCGACAAAAAACATTCAGTACTTC.

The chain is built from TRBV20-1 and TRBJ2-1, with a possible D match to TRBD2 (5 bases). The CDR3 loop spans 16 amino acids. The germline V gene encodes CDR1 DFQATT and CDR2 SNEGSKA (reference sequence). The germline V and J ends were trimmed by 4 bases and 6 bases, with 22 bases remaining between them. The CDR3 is CSATIPVGRTVNEQFF. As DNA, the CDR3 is TGCAGTGCTACGATTCCTGTAGGTCGGACTGTCAATGAGCAGTTCTTC.

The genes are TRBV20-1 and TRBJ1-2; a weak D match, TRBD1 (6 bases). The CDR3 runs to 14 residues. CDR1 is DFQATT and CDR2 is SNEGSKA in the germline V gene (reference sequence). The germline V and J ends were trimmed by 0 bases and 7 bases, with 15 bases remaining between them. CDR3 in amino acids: CSARDGNREGGYTF. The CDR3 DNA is TGCAGTGCTAGAGATGGGAACAGGGAAGGTGGCTACACCTTC.

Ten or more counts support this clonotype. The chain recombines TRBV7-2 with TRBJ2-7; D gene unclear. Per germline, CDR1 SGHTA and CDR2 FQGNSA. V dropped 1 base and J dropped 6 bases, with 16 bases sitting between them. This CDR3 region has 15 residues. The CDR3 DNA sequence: TGTGCCAGCAGCTTAGTCGCGCTTCTAGGCGGCGAGCAGTACTTC. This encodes CASSLVALLGGEQYF.

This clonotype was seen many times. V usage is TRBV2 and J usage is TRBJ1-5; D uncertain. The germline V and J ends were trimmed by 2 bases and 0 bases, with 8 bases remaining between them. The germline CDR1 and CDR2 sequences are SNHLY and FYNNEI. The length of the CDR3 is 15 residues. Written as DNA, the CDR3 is TGTGCCAGCAGTGAAAGGATGTCTAGCAATCAGCCCCAGCATTTT. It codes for CASSERMSSNQPQHF. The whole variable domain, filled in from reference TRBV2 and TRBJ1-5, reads EPEVTQTPSHQVTQMGQEVILRCVPISNHLYFYWYRQILGQKVEFLVSFYNNEISEKSEIFDDQFSVERPDGSNFTLKIRSTKLEDSAMYFCASSERMSSNQPQHFGDGTRLSIL.

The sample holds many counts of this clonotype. The CDR3 protein is CAISESAAGGGYEQYF. The CDR3 DNA reads as TGTGCCATCAGTGAGTCGGCTGCGGGAGGAGGCTACGAGCAGTACTTC. This rearrangement joins TRBV10-3 to TRBJ2-7; 8 bases are a match to TRBD2. Trimming took 0 bases from V and 3 from J; bases not matched to a gene: 7. Germline V gene sequence: CDR1 ENHRY, CDR2 SYGVKD. The CDR3 covers 16 residues.

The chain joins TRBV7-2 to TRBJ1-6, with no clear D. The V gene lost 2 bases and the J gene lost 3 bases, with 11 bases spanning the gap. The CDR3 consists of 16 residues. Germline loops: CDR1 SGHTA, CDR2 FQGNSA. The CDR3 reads CASSLKWDNYNSPLHF. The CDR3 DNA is TGTGCCAGCAGCTTAAAGTGGGATAACTATAATTCACCCCTCCACTTT.

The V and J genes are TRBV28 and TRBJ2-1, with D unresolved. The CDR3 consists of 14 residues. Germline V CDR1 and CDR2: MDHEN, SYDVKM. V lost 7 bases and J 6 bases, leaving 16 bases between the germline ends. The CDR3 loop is CASTLPDGSNEQFF. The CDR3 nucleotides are TGTGCCAGCACTCTTCCGGACGGAAGCAATGAGCAGTTCTTC.